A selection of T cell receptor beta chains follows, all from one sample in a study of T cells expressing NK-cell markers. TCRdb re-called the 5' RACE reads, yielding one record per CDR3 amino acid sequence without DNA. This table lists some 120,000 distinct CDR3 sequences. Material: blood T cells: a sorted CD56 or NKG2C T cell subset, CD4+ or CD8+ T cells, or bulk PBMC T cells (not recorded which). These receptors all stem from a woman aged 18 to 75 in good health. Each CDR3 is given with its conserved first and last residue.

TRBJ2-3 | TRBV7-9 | CASSTLLSGDTDTQYF
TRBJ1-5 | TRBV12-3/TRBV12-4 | CASSWGTSYQAQHF
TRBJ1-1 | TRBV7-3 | CASSALTATTEAFF
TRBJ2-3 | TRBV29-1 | CSVELGEGDTQYF
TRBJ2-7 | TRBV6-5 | CASSMGQGDSYEQYF
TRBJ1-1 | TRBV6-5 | CASSYLGFTEAFF
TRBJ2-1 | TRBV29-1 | CSVAGSRGKSEQFF
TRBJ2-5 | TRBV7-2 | CASSASGETQYF
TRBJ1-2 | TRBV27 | CASSPDIAAYGYTF
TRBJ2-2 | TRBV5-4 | CASSPGTSGSTGELFF
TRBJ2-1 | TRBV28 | CASSPGLAVEQFF
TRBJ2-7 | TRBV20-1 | CSVRREGYEQYF
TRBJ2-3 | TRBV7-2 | CASSLGGGVTDTQYF
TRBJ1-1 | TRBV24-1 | CATRAGGGTEAFF
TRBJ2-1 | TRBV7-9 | CASSAPLGEQFF
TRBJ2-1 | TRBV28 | CASSHGSYGEQFF
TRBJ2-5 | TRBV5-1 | CASSSSRWETQYF
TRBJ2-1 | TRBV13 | CASSSSGTGRNEQFF
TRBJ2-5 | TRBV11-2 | CASSLEILAGGQETQYF
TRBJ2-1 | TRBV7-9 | CASSRLQGYNEQFF
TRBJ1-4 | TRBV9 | CASSADRVEKLFF
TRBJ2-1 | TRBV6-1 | CASSQGLYTEQFF
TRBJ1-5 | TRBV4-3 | CASSQDLGGIEPQHF
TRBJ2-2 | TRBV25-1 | CASSEPGLAGVGELFF
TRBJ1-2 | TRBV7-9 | CASTGDRNNYGYTF
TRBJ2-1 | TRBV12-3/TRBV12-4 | CASSVQGQGANNEQFF
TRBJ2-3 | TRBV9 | CASSVVGWGSTDTQYF
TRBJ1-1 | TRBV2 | CASTVSDTEAFF
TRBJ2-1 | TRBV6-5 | CASSLFPGTPEYAQFF